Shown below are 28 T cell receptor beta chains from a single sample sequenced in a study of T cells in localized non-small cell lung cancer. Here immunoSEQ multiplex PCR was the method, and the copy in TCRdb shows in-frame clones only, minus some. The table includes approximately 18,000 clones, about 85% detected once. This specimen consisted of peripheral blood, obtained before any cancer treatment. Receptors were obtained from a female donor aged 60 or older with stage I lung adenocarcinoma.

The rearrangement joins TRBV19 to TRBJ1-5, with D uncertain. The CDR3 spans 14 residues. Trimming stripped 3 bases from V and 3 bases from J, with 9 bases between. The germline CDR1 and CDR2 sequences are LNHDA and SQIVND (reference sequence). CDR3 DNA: TGTGCCAGTAGTATCCCCAACTACAATCAGCCCCAGCATTTT. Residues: CASSIPNYNQPQHF.

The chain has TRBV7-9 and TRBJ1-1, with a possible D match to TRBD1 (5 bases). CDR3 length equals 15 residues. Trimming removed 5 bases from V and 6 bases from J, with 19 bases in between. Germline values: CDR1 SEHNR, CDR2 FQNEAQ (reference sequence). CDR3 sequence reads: CASSPRPTGRSEAFF. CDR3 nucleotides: TGTGCCAGCAGCCCCAGACCCACAGGACGATCTGAAGCTTTCTTT.

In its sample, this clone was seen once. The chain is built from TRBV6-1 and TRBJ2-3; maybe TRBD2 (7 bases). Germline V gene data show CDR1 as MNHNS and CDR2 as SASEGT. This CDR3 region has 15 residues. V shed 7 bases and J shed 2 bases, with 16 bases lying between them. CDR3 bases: TGTGCCAGCACCCGGGGGCGGGGGACCACAGATACGCAGTATTTT. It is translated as CASTRGRGTTDTQYF.

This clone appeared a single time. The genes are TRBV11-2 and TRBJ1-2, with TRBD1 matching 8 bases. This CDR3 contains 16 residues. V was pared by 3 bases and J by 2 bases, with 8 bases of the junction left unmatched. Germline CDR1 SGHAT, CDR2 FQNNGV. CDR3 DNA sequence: TGTGCCAGCAGCTTCGGACAGGGAGGTTTCAACTATGGCTACACCTTC. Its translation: CASSFGQGGFNYGYTF.

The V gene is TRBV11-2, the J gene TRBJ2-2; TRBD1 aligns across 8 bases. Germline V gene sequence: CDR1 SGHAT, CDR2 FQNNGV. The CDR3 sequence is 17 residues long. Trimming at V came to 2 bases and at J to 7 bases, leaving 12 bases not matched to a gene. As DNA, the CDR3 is TGTGCCAGCAGCTTACAGGGGGCTCCCCTAAGTGTCGGGGAGCTGTTTTTT. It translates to CASSLQGAPLSVGELFF.

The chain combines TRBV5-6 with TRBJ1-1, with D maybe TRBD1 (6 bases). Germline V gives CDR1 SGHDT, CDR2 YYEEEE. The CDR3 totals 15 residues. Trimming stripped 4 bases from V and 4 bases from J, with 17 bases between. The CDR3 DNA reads TGTGCCAGCAGCGGGCTGAGGGGGGTCCGCACTGAAGCTTTCTTT. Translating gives CASSGLRGVRTEAFF.

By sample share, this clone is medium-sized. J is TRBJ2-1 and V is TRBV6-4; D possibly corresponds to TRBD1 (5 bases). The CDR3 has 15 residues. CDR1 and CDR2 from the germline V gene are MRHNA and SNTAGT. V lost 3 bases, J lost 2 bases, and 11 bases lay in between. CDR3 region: CASSESADTYNEQFF. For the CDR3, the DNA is TGTGCCAGCAGTGAAAGCGCGGACACCTACAATGAGCAGTTCTTC.

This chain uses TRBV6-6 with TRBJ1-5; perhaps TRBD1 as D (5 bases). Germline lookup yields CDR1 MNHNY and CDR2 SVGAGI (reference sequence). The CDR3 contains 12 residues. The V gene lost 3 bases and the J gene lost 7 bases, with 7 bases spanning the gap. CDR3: CASSYGGQPQHF. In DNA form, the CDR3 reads TGTGCCAGCAGTTATGGGGGACAGCCCCAGCATTTT.

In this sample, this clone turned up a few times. The CDR3 DNA reads as TGTGCCAGCAGTGAAGACAGGACAGGGACTCAGCCCCAGCATTTT. As protein: CASSEDRTGTQPQHF. The V call is TRBV2, the J call TRBJ1-5, with 8 bases lining up with TRBD1. With 1 base clipped from V and 6 bases from J, the junction kept 5 bases outside the gene matches. From germline, CDR1 is SNHLY and CDR2 FYNNEI. The CDR3 length is 15 residues.

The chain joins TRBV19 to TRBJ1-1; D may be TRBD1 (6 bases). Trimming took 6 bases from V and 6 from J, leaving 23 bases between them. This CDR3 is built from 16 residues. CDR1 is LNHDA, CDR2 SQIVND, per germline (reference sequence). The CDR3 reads CASRGYWDTQHAEAFF. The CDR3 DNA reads TGTGCCAGTAGGGGCTACTGGGACACCCAACATGCTGAAGCTTTCTTT.

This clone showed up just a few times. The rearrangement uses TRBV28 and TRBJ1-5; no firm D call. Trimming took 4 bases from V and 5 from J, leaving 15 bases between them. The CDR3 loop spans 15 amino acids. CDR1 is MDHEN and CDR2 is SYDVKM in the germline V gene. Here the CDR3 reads CASSSARREDQPQHF. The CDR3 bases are TGTGCCAGCAGTTCCGCGCGCCGGGAGGATCAGCCCCAGCATTTT.

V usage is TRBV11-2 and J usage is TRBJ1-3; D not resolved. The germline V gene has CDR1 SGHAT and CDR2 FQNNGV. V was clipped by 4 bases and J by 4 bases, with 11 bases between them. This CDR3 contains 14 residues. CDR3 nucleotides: TGTGCCAGCAGCTCGGTTGTCGCCGGAAACACCATATATTTT. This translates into CASSSVVAGNTIYF.

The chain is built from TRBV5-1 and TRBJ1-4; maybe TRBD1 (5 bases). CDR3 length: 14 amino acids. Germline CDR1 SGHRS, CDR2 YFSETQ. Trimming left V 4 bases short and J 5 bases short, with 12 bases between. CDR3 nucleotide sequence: TGCGCCAGCAGCCCGGACACTGTGAATGAAAAACTGTTTTTT. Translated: CASSPDTVNEKLFF.

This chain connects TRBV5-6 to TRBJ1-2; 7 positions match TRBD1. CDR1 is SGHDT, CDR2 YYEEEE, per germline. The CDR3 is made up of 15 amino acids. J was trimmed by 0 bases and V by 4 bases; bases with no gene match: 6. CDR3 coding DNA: TGTGCCAGCAGCCCGGGACAGTTAGCTAACTATGGCTACACCTTC. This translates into CASSPGQLANYGYTF.

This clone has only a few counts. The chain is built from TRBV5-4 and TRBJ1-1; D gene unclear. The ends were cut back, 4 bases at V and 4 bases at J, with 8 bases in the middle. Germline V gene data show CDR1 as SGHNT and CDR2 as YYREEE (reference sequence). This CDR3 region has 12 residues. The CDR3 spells CASSKDGTEAFF. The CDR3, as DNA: TGTGCCAGCAGCAAGGACGGCACTGAAGCTTTCTTT.

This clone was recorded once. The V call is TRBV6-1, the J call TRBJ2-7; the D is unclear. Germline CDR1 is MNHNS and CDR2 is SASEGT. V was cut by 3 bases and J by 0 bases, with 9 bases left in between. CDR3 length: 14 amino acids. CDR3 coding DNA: TGTGCCAGCAGTGAGGAAGGGTACTCCTACGAGCAGTACTTC. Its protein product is CASSEEGYSYEQYF.

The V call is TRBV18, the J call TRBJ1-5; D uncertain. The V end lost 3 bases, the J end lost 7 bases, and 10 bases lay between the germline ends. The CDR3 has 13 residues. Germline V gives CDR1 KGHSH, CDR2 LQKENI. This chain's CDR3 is CASSPTGEQPQHF. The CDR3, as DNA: TGTGCCAGCTCACCCACTGGGGAGCAGCCCCAGCATTTT.

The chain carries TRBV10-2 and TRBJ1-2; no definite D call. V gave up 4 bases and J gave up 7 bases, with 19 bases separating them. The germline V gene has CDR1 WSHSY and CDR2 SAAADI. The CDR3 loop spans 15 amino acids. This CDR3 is CASSGTASALGGYTF. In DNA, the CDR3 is TGCGCCAGCAGTGGTACGGCATCGGCGCTTGGTGGCTACACCTTC.

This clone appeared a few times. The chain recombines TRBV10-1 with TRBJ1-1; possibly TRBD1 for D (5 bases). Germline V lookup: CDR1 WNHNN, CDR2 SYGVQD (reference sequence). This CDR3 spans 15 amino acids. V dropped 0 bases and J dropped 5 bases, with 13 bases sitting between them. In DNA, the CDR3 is TGCGCCAGCAGTGAGTCGATCACAGGTTCGACTGAAGCTTTCTTT. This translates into CASSESITGSTEAFF.

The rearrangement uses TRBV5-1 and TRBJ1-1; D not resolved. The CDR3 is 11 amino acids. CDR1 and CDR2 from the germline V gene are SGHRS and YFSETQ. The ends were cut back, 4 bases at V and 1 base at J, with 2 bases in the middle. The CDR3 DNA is TGCGCCAGCAGCACGAACACTGAAGCTTTCTTT. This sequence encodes CASSTNTEAFF.

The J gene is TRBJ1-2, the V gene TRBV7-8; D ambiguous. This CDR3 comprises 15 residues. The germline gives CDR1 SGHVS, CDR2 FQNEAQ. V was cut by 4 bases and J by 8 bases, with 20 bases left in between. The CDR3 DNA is TGTGCCAGCAGCTCCACGCCTGTGGGGTTCTCGGGCTACACCTTC. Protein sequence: CASSSTPVGFSGYTF.

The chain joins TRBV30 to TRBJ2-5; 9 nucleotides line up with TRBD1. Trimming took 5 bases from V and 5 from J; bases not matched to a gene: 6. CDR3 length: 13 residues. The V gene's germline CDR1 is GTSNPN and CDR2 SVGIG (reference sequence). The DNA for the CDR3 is TGTGCCTGGGTACAGGGGGCTCAGGAGACCCAGTACTTC. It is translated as CAWVQGAQETQYF.

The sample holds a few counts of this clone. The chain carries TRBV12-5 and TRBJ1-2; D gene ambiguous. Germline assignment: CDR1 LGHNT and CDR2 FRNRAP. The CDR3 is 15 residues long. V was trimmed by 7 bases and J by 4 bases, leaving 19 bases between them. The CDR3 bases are TGTGCTAGTGCTCGGGAGGCAGGCGGACTCTATGGCTACACCTTC. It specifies CASAREAGGLYGYTF.

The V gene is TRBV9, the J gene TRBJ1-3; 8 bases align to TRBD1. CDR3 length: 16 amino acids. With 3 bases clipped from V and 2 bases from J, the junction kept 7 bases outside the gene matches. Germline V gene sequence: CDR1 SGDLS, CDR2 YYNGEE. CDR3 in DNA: TGTGCCAGCAGCGCTCGGACAGGGAGGACTGGAAACACCATATATTTT. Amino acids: CASSARTGRTGNTIYF.

DNA for the CDR3: TGTGCCAGCAGCGGACAGGGGGGGGCAACTAATGAAAAACTGTTTTTT. Translating gives CASSGQGGATNEKLFF. V is TRBV7-8 and J is TRBJ1-4; 10 positions match TRBD1. CDR1 and CDR2 from the germline V gene are SGHVS and FQNEAQ. The CDR3 loop spans 16 amino acids. J lost 0 bases, V lost 5 bases, and 3 bases had no gene match.

This chain's CDR3 is CASSEAEGRGNTEAFF. CDR3 in DNA: TGTGCCAGCAGTGAAGCAGAAGGCAGGGGGAACACTGAAGCTTTCTTT. V gene TRBV6-1 combines with J gene TRBJ1-1, with TRBD1 as a possible D gene (6 bases). CDR3 length equals 16 residues. V lost 0 bases and J 1 base, leaving 12 bases between the germline ends. CDR1 and CDR2 (germline): MNHNS, SASEGT.

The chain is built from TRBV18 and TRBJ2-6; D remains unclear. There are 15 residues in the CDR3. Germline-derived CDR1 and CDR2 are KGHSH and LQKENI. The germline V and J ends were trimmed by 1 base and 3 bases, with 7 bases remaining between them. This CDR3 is CASSPRSDGANVLTF. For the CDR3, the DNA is TGTGCCAGCTCACCACGGTCGGATGGGGCCAACGTCCTGACTTTC.

CDR3 sequence (DNA): TGTGCCAGCAGCTTTTCCGGACAGGGTTTCACTGAAGCTTTCTTT. Translation gives CASSFSGQGFTEAFF. The chain joins TRBV7-2 to TRBJ1-1, with 8 positions matching TRBD1. The CDR3 spans 15 residues. Trimming removed 3 bases from V and 4 bases from J; junction bases left unmatched: 7. In germline, CDR1 is SGHTA, CDR2 FQGNSA.